The 24 T cell receptor beta chains given below trace back to one sample, sequenced in a study of cytotoxic CD8 clonotypes in ibrutinib-treated CLL. Measured with immunoSEQ multiplex PCR; TCRdb has only the in-frame clones, and not every one. This sample has 150,000 or so clones, with roughly 80% found just once. The sample here was PBMCs, taken after 12 months of ibrutinib treatment. The receptors were gathered from a human donor with chronic lymphocytic leukemia.

The chain carries TRBV11-3 and TRBJ2-1; the D gene could be TRBD1 or TRBD2 (5 bases each). Germline CDR1 is SGHNT and CDR2 is YENEEA. The CDR3 totals 16 residues. Trimming shortened V by 3 bases and J by 7 bases, and 19 bases separated the two germline ends. The CDR3 coding sequence is TGTGCCAGCAGCTTTCCCTGGGACCCCCCGTCGAATGAGCAGTTCTTC. Protein: CASSFPWDPPSNEQFF.

This clone was detected only once. The CDR3 region has the DNA TGTGCCAGCAGCGTAGGAGGGAGCGGCTACAATGAGCAGTTCTTC. It is translated as CASSVGGSGYNEQFF. The chain recombines TRBV9 with TRBJ2-1, with a possible D match to TRBD2 (5 bases). The length of the CDR3 is 15 residues. Trimming left V 0 bases short and J 3 bases short, with 10 bases between. Germline V CDR1 and CDR2: SGDLS, YYNGEE.

This clone was seen a handful of times. V is TRBV19 and J is TRBJ1-2; D might be TRBD1 (5 bases). Deletions cut 7 bases from V and 0 bases from J, with 15 bases between. Germline CDR1 and CDR2: LNHDA and SQIVND (reference sequence). This CDR3 is built from 15 residues. CDR3 amino acids: CASNTNGASNYGYTF. Here the CDR3 DNA reads TGTGCCAGTAACACCAACGGGGCGTCTAACTATGGCTACACCTTC.

Here the CDR3 reads CASSDRGLETQYF. As DNA, the CDR3 is TGTGCCAGCAGTGACAGGGGGCTCGAGACCCAGTACTTC. The rearrangement joins TRBV11-2 to TRBJ2-5; 10 bases align to TRBD1. The germline V gene has CDR1 SGHAT and CDR2 FQNNGV. With V trimmed by 6 bases and J by 5 bases, 3 bases remained unmatched. CDR3 size: 13 residues.

V usage is TRBV5-6 and J usage is TRBJ1-2, with D uncertain. This CDR3 has 12 residues. Germline CDR1 and CDR2: SGHDT and YYEEEE. V lost 2 bases, J lost 4 bases, and 6 bases lay in between. The CDR3 protein is CASSFTAYGYTF. CDR3 DNA: TGTGCCAGCAGCTTCACAGCCTATGGCTACACCTTC.

The J gene is TRBJ2-3, the V gene TRBV9, with 12 nucleotides matching TRBD2. After removal of 2 bases from V and 5 bases from J, the junction contained 15 bases not matched to a gene. CDR3 length equals 19 residues. Germline lookup yields CDR1 SGDLS and CDR2 YYNGEE. The CDR3 here is CASSVSSGGAMEGKDTQYF. The CDR3 DNA reads as TGTGCCAGCAGCGTTTCTAGCGGGGGGGCCATGGAGGGTAAAGATACGCAGTATTTT.

This clone was counted a single time. The chain links TRBV7-9 to TRBJ2-7; D may match TRBD1 or TRBD2 (5 bases each). The germline CDR1 and CDR2 sequences are SEHNR and FQNEAQ (reference sequence). Between the trimmed V and J ends, which lost 1 base and 8 bases, there was a span of 18 bases. CDR3 length equals 15 residues. CDR3 bases: TGTGCCAGCAGCTTAGTCGGGGACCGAAGGGGCAAGCAGTACTTC. It is translated as CASSLVGDRRGKQYF.

V is TRBV7-2 and J is TRBJ2-1; 8 nucleotides line up with TRBD1. This CDR3 region has 13 residues. The ends lost 5 bases at V and 8 bases at J; junction bases unmatched: 5. The germline V gene has CDR1 SGHTA and CDR2 FQGNSA. Written as DNA, the CDR3 is TGTGCCAGCAGCCCGGGACAGGTGTATGAGCAGTTCTTC. Translated: CASSPGQVYEQFF. The whole variable domain, remainder taken from reference TRBV7-2 and TRBJ2-1, is GAGVSQSPSNKVTEKGKDVELRCDPISGHTALYWYRQSLGQGLEFLIYFQGNSAPDKSGLPSDRFSAERTGGSVSTLTIQRTQQEDSAVYLCASSPGQVYEQFFGPGTRLTVL.

V and J are TRBV14 and TRBJ2-5; D ambiguous. Trimming shortened V by 0 bases and J by 4 bases, and 15 bases separated the two germline ends. Looked up from germline, CDR1 is SGHDN and CDR2 is FVKESK. The CDR3 is 16 amino acids. The CDR3 DNA reads as TGTGCCAGCAGCCAAGAAAGGCGACTTAGAGGAGAGACCCAGTACTTC. Protein: CASSQERRLRGETQYF.

The gene calls are TRBV7-3 and TRBJ2-3; 8 bases are shared with TRBD2. The ends lost 5 bases at V and 4 bases at J; junction bases unmatched: 8. From germline, CDR1 is SGHTA and CDR2 FQGTGA. This CDR3 contains 15 residues. CDR3 sequence: CASSRGAGLADTQYF. The CDR3 coding sequence is TGTGCCAGCAGCCGTGGAGCGGGACTAGCAGATACGCAGTATTTT.

This clone has just a few counts. V is TRBV7-3 and J is TRBJ2-3; D gene unclear. CDR1 and CDR2 (germline): SGHTA, FQGTGA. V gave up 2 bases and J gave up 0 bases, with 9 bases separating them. This CDR3 region has 15 residues. The CDR3 spells CASSLSLPSTDTQYF. The CDR3, as DNA: TGTGCCAGCAGCTTATCGCTCCCAAGCACAGATACGCAGTATTTT.

The table lists this clone with a few counts. The chain carries TRBV9 and TRBJ1-5, with D unresolved. In germline, CDR1 is SGDLS, CDR2 YYNGEE. V was shortened by 3 bases and J by 0 bases, with 10 bases between the two germline ends. This CDR3 has 15 amino acids. Here the CDR3 DNA reads TGTGCCAGCAGCGCCGACACCTATAGCAATCAGCCCCAGCATTTT. It specifies CASSADTYSNQPQHF.

The J gene is TRBJ1-4, the V gene TRBV7-2; TRBD1 is a possible D gene (5 bases). Trimming stripped 3 bases from V and 8 bases from J, with 13 bases between. Germline CDR1 reads SGHTA; CDR2 reads FQGNSA. CDR3 length: 14 amino acids. CDR3: CASSLARVGEKLFF. The CDR3 region has the DNA TGTGCCAGCAGCTTGGCCAGGGTGGGCGAAAAACTGTTTTTT.

In nucleotides, the CDR3 is TGTGCCAGCAGTTTAGGCCGGGAAAACATTCAGTACTTC. It yields the protein CASSLGRENIQYF. V usage is TRBV28 and J usage is TRBJ2-4; D is unclear. The CDR3 loop spans 13 amino acids. Germline V lookup: CDR1 MDHEN, CDR2 SYDVKM. V was pared by 2 bases and J by 5 bases, with 7 bases between.

The chain recombines TRBV9 with TRBJ1-5; no reliable D call. Trimming removed 0 bases from V and 3 bases from J, with 10 bases in between. This CDR3 comprises 15 residues. Germline-derived CDR1 and CDR2 are SGDLS and YYNGEE. This chain's CDR3 is CASSVGRDPNQPQHF. The DNA of the CDR3 is TGTGCCAGCAGCGTAGGCCGGGATCCCAATCAGCCCCAGCATTTT.

This chain uses TRBV6-9 with TRBJ2-7; 7 positions agree with TRBD1. Germline V gives CDR1 MNHGY, CDR2 SVAAGI. The junction had 7 bases not matched to a gene; V was cut back by 6 bases and J by 2 bases. The CDR3 runs to 14 residues. The CDR3 bases are TGTGCCAGCAGCCCCGGGGACAGACCCTACGAGCAGTACTTC. Translating gives CASSPGDRPYEQYF.

The chain joins TRBV4-1 to TRBJ2-5, with D perhaps being TRBD1 or TRBD2 (5 bases each). The germline V gene has CDR1 MGHRA and CDR2 YSYEKL. This CDR3 is built from 18 residues. V lost 2 bases to trimming and J lost 7 bases, with 26 bases between them. CDR3 coding DNA: TGCGCCAGCAGCCAAAGTCCGGGGTCAGGGACCGGGTTTGGGACCCAGTACTTC. Amino acid sequence: CASSQSPGSGTGFGTQYF.

This clone has a handful of counts. The chain uses TRBV7-8 and TRBJ2-4, with 9 bases aligning to TRBD1. There are 15 residues in the CDR3. V was pared by 5 bases and J by 6 bases, with 8 bases of the junction left unmatched. Germline-derived CDR1 and CDR2 are SGHVS and FQNEAQ. Here the CDR3 reads CASSQTGGGRNIQYF. DNA of the CDR3: TGTGCCAGCAGCCAAACAGGGGGCGGGCGAAACATTCAGTACTTC.

The chain employs TRBV5-6 and TRBJ1-5; D is ambiguous. The V end lost 4 bases, the J end lost 0 bases, and 11 bases lay between the germline ends. The CDR3 runs to 15 residues. Germline V gene lookup returns CDR1 SGHDT and CDR2 YYEEEE. The chain's CDR3 is CASSLRTASNQPQHF. DNA of the CDR3: TGTGCCAGCAGCCTCCGGACGGCTAGCAATCAGCCCCAGCATTTT.

The chain recombines TRBV5-1 with TRBJ1-4, with TRBD1 matching over 7 bases. This CDR3 contains 15 residues. After removal of 2 bases from V and 2 bases from J, the junction contained 3 bases not matched to a gene. The germline CDR1 and CDR2 sequences are SGHRS and YFSETQ. CDR3 sequence (DNA): TGCGCCAGCAGCTTATACAGGGGCACTAATGAAAAACTGTTTTTT. This sequence encodes CASSLYRGTNEKLFF. Full variable domain (missing parts from reference TRBV5-1 and TRBJ1-4): KAGVTQTPRYLIKTRGQQVTLSCSPISGHRSVSWYQQTPGQGLQFLFEYFSETQRNKGNFPGRFSGRQFSNSRSEMNVSTLELGDSALYLCASSLYRGTNEKLFFGSGTQLSVL.

The rearrangement uses TRBV28 and TRBJ1-2; TRBD1 agrees at 8 bases. CDR3 length: 13 amino acids. Germline V gene sequence: CDR1 MDHEN, CDR2 SYDVKM. V gave up 5 bases and J gave up 3 bases; unmatched junction bases: 2. This chain's CDR3 is CASSMTGDYGYTF. The CDR3 region has the DNA TGTGCCAGCAGTATGACAGGGGACTATGGCTACACCTTC.

The J gene is TRBJ2-7, the V gene TRBV13; TRBD2 matches at 7 bases. V shed 4 bases and J 2 bases; nucleotides not matched to a gene: 8. This CDR3 has 15 amino acids. Germline assignment: CDR1 PRHDT and CDR2 FYEKMQ (reference sequence). The chain's CDR3 is CASSSLRGRAYEQYF. Here the CDR3 DNA reads TGTGCCAGCAGCTCGCTCCGAGGGAGGGCCTACGAGCAGTACTTC.

V is TRBV6-5 and J is TRBJ1-5; D gene unclear. Trimming stripped 6 bases from V and 2 bases from J, with 14 bases between. CDR3 length equals 15 residues. Germline V gene lookup returns CDR1 MNHEY and CDR2 SVGAGI. The CDR3 protein is CASSPAEGGNQPQHF. The CDR3, as DNA: TGTGCCAGCAGCCCAGCCGAGGGCGGCAATCAGCCCCAGCATTTT.

The J gene is TRBJ1-1, the V gene TRBV29-1, with 7 nucleotides matching TRBD1. V shed 5 bases and J 0 bases; nucleotides not matched to a gene: 9. CDR1 SQVTM and CDR2 ANQGSEA come from the germline V gene. There are 15 residues in the CDR3. CDR3 bases: TGCAGCGTTCGACGGGACAGCTCTATGAACACTGAAGCTTTCTTT. Encoded protein: CSVRRDSSMNTEAFF.